The clone carrying this TCR beta chain was found many times. Its matching antigen is unknown. This specimen belongs to a study of regulatory T cells in long-lasting Graves disease. The wider study: Under 3 months of antithyroid drugs had been taken by newly diagnosed Graves' patients. Notes on the study in general: TCR diversity was lower in persistent Graves' patients than in newly diagnosed ones. A limited number of samples was an acknowledged limitation.

Germline CDR1 and CDR2: MNHEY and SVGAGI. The length of the CDR3 is 16 residues. The V gene lost 0 bases and the J gene lost 5 bases, with 16 bases spanning the gap. Described time point: newly diagnosed GD, antithyroid drugs for less than 3 months. After RNA was extracted from PBMCs, the TCR library was made from it. Construction of the TCR beta libraries employed iRepertoire HTBI primers in conjunction with Arm-PCR of CDR3 regions. TCRdb called the multiplex PCR reads again in MiXCR, with one record for every CDR3 protein. The table lists a few hundred thousand distinct CDR3 sequences, roughly 18% of them singletons. These data were likewise used in another study, on T cells in Graves' hyperthyroidism and ophthalmopathy. That work adds: HTBI primers were used for first-round RT-PCR of the TCR CDR3.

The V and J genes are TRBV6-5 and TRBJ2-5, with D hard to call. This material consisted of peripheral blood mononuclear cells (PBMCs), taken at new diagnosis, from a patient treated with antithyroid drugs. The receptor comes from a woman aged 25-40 years with Graves disease. The CDR3 DNA is TGTGCCAGCAGTTACTCGATGAGCTCGAGGTCGGAGACCCAGTACTTC. It is translated as CASSYSMSSRSETQYF.